Listed here are 21 T cell receptor beta chains from one sample, sequenced in a study of identical twins. TCRdb re-analysed the 5' RACE reads in MiXCR, keeping a single row per CDR3 protein. The sample has fewer than 20,000 distinct CDR3 sequences; around 70% are singletons. Specimen: memory (CD45RO+) T cells sorted from blood. These receptors came from a woman younger than 35 in good health. This table probably holds off-target reads from a library built for another chain.

The chain recombines TRBV7-9 with TRBJ2-2; a weak D match, TRBD2 (6 bases). Germline V gene data show CDR1 as SEHNR and CDR2 as FQNEAQ (reference sequence). The CDR3 length is 15 residues. With 6 bases removed from V and 4 bases from J, the gap between germline ends came to 15 bases. CDR3 amino acids: CASRPGTGSTGELFF. The CDR3 bases are TGTGCCAGCAGACCTGGGACTGGCTCCACCGGGGAGCTGTTTTTT.

The chain uses TRBV5-4 and TRBJ2-2; D might be TRBD1 (7 bases). Trimming took 0 bases from V and 6 from J, leaving 15 bases between them. The V gene's germline CDR1 is SGHNT and CDR2 YYREEE (reference sequence). The CDR3 totals 16 residues. The CDR3 loop reads CASSLAGGRGPGELFF. CDR3 in DNA: TGTGCCAGCAGCTTGGCCGGGGGTAGGGGGCCCGGGGAGCTGTTTTTT.

This sequence joins TRBV15 and TRBJ1-1, with D maybe TRBD1 (5 bases). Germline V gives CDR1 LNHNV, CDR2 YYDKDF (reference sequence). This CDR3 has 15 amino acids. V lost 5 bases to trimming and J lost 2 bases, with 15 bases between them. The CDR3 sequence is CATSPQGRTNTEAFF. CDR3 DNA: TGTGCCACCAGCCCCCAAGGACGGACAAACACTGAAGCTTTCTTT.

Only a few counts were recorded for this clonotype. The chain is built from TRBV9 and TRBJ2-1, with D perhaps matching TRBD2 (6 bases). V gave up 0 bases and J gave up 10 bases, with 11 bases separating them. This CDR3 spans 13 amino acids. Germline V gene lookup returns CDR1 SGDLS and CDR2 YYNGEE. The CDR3 protein is CASSVGGAGEQFF. The DNA of the CDR3 is TGTGCCAGCAGCGTAGGAGGAGCGGGCGAGCAGTTCTTC.

The chain has TRBV12-3 or TRBV12-4 and TRBJ1-3; D is unresolved. This CDR3 has 13 residues. V lost 3 bases, J lost 8 bases, and 11 bases lay in between. As DNA, the CDR3 is TGTGCCAGCAGTTTTCCGGGTACTCACACCATATATTTT. Amino acid sequence: CASSFPGTHTIYF.

This chain links TRBV11-3 with TRBJ2-2; TRBD2 agrees at 14 bases. Per germline, CDR1 SGHNT and CDR2 YENEEA. The trim removed 1 base at V and 1 base at J, leaving 11 bases unmatched. This CDR3 contains 21 residues. Written as DNA, the CDR3 is TGTGCCAGCAGCTTAGGACTCCTAACGGGACTAGCGGGAGAGAACACCGGGGAGCTGTTTTTT. Amino acid sequence: CASSLGLLTGLAGENTGELFF.

The gene calls are TRBV5-1 and TRBJ2-1; D gene unclear. Trimming left V 4 bases short and J 6 bases short, with 17 bases between. The length of the CDR3 is 15 residues. Germline V gene data show CDR1 as SGHRS and CDR2 as YFSETQ. CDR3 sequence reads: CASSLDHPKGNEQFF. CDR3 in DNA: TGCGCCAGCAGCCTAGACCACCCCAAGGGCAATGAGCAGTTCTTC.

This clonotype was recorded only once. The V gene is TRBV2, the J gene TRBJ2-3; 10 nucleotides match TRBD2. The junction had 4 bases not matched to a gene; V was cut back by 4 bases and J by 0 bases. The germline V gene has CDR1 SNHLY and CDR2 FYNNEI. The CDR3 sequence is 16 residues long. The CDR3 DNA follows: TGTGCCAGCAGTGCCACTAGCGGGACTAGCACAGATACGCAGTATTTT. This translates into CASSATSGTSTDTQYF.

The chain has TRBV6-6 and TRBJ2-1, with 7 bases identical to TRBD2. The CDR3 length is 12 residues. V was pared by 6 bases and J by 15 bases, with 11 bases of the junction left unmatched. Germline CDR1 reads MNHNY; CDR2 reads SVGAGI (reference sequence). The CDR3 DNA is TGTGCCAGCAGCCCCGAGCGGGGAGGTACGTTCTTC. It translates to CASSPERGGTFF.

This clonotype has only one observation. The rearrangement uses TRBV19 and TRBJ2-6, with D perhaps given as TRBD1 or TRBD2 (5 bases each). This CDR3 has 16 amino acids. Germline V gene sequence: CDR1 LNHDA, CDR2 SQIVND (reference sequence). Trimming took off 7 bases at V and 4 bases at J, with 17 bases between the two ends. The CDR3 DNA reads as TGTGCCAGTAAGGACGGGACGGCGGGCGGGGCCAACGTCCTGACTTTC. Amino acids: CASKDGTAGGANVLTF.

V gene TRBV29-1 combines with J gene TRBJ2-3; TRBD2 matches at 7 bases. CDR3 size: 13 residues. The V gene's germline CDR1 is SQVTM and CDR2 ANQGSEA. V shed 6 bases and J 1 base; nucleotides not matched to a gene: 4. CDR3 nucleotides: TGCAGCGTCAGAACTAGCGGCACAGATACGCAGTATTTT. Its translation: CSVRTSGTDTQYF.

The chain employs TRBV2 and TRBJ2-1, with D perhaps TRBD2 (6 bases). Germline loops: CDR1 SNHLY, CDR2 FYNNEI. The CDR3 length is 13 residues. Trimming took 5 bases from V and 4 from J, leaving 9 bases between them. The CDR3 sequence: CASSLAEYNEQFF. For the CDR3, the DNA is TGTGCCAGCAGTTTAGCGGAGTACAATGAGCAGTTCTTC. The whole variable domain, remainder taken from reference TRBV2 and TRBJ2-1, is EPEVTQTPSHQVTQMGQEVILRCVPISNHLYFYWYRQILGQKVEFLVSFYNNEISEKSEIFDDQFSVERPDGSNFTLKIRSTKLEDSAMYFCASSLAEYNEQFFGPGTRLTVL.

The gene calls are TRBV12-3 or TRBV12-4 and TRBJ2-1; D remains ambiguous. CDR3 length: 12 residues. V lost 5 bases and J 9 bases, leaving 11 bases between the germline ends. CDR3: CASSLSRIEQFF. CDR3 sequence (DNA): TGTGCCAGCAGTCTGTCCCGAATTGAGCAGTTCTTC.

This chain links TRBV30 with TRBJ2-1, with 8 positions matching TRBD1. The CDR3 covers 13 residues. Germline CDR1 and CDR2: GTSNPN and SVGIG (reference sequence). J was trimmed by 8 bases and V by 3 bases; bases with no gene match: 6. CDR3 in DNA: TGTGCCTGGAGCGGGGACAGGCGGCATGAGCAGTTCTTC. Its protein product is CAWSGDRRHEQFF.

V gene TRBV5-5 combines with J gene TRBJ2-2; 9 bases align to TRBD1. The CDR3 runs to 17 residues. With V trimmed by 5 bases and J by 8 bases, 16 bases remained unmatched. Germline CDR1 SGHKS, CDR2 YYEKEE (reference sequence). CDR3 loop: CASSAGTGSFQLGELFF. In DNA, the CDR3 is TGTGCCAGCAGTGCCGGGACAGGGTCCTTCCAGTTAGGGGAGCTGTTTTTT.

The chain joins TRBV29-1 to TRBJ1-1, with D hard to call. This CDR3 region has 12 residues. Deletions cut 3 bases from V and 0 bases from J, with 5 bases between. The germline gives CDR1 SQVTM, CDR2 ANQGSEA. In DNA, the CDR3 is TGCAGCGTTGAGGGCATGAACACTGAAGCTTTCTTT. It codes for CSVEGMNTEAFF.

The rearrangement links TRBV7-9 to TRBJ2-2; D unresolved. CDR1 and CDR2 (germline): SEHNR, FQNEAQ (reference sequence). This CDR3 spans 16 amino acids. The germline V and J ends were trimmed by 2 bases and 6 bases, with 16 bases remaining between them. CDR3 in amino acids: CASSLKDTPGAGELFF. CDR3 nucleotide sequence: TGTGCCAGCAGCTTAAAAGACACCCCCGGTGCCGGGGAGCTGTTTTTT.

This clonotype is categorized as large. The chain has TRBV11-3 and TRBJ1-1; D is perhaps TRBD1 (6 bases). V was clipped by 5 bases and J by 5 bases, with 18 bases between them. The CDR3 is made up of 15 amino acids. Germline V gives CDR1 SGHNT, CDR2 YENEEA. CDR3 in amino acids: CASSPGLPRGTEAFF. The CDR3, as DNA: TGTGCCAGCAGCCCCGGACTCCCGAGGGGGACTGAAGCTTTCTTT.

The J gene is TRBJ2-7, the V gene TRBV11-2; no reliable D call. The length of the CDR3 is 12 residues. Germline V lookup: CDR1 SGHAT, CDR2 FQNNGV. V shed 3 bases and J shed 4 bases, with 7 bases lying between them. CDR3 amino acids: CASSLSNYEQYF. DNA for the CDR3: TGTGCCAGCAGCTTGTCAAATTACGAGCAGTACTTC.

In DNA form, the CDR3 reads TGTGCCAGCACCCGGACTAGCGTCAATGAGCAGTTCTTC. Translated, it gives CASTRTSVNEQFF. The chain links TRBV28 to TRBJ2-1; 9 bases fit TRBD2. Per germline, CDR1 MDHEN and CDR2 SYDVKM. The CDR3 is 13 residues long. J lost 6 bases, V lost 7 bases, and 4 bases had no gene match.

The V and J genes are TRBV29-1 and TRBJ2-7; 11 bases map to TRBD2. V lost 3 bases to trimming and J lost 9 bases; unmatched junction nucleotides: 13. Looked up from germline, CDR1 is SQVTM and CDR2 is ANQGSEA. The length of the CDR3 is 15 residues. The chain's CDR3 is CSVDGEIAGGPGQYF. CDR3 coding DNA: TGCAGCGTTGATGGGGAGATAGCGGGAGGGCCCGGGCAGTACTTC.